This T cell receptor beta chain was documented in a study of cytotoxic CD8 clonotypes in ibrutinib-treated CLL. Method: immunoSEQ multiplex PCR; TCRdb's copy keeps in-frame clones and lacks some. The table shows some 300,000 clones, with almost 80% occurring only once. The germline V gene has CDR1 SGDLS and CDR2 YYNGEE. This CDR3 region has 13 residues. V lost 0 bases and J lost 3, with 7 bases in between. Source: PBMCs, taken before ibrutinib treatment. The origin of this receptor is a human donor with chronic lymphocytic leukemia. J is TRBJ2-7 and V is TRBV9; the D is unclear. Here the CDR3 reads CASSVAPGYEQYF. The CDR3 bases are TGTGCCAGCAGCGTAGCCCCGGGCTACGAGCAGTACTTC.